One sample yielded the 12 T cell receptor beta chains listed below, sequenced in a study of identical twins. A single record per CDR3 protein comes from TCRdb applying MiXCR to the 5' RACE reads. The sample consists of more than 1.5 million distinct CDR3 sequences, roughly 35% of them appearing once. Sequencing was performed on cord blood. The origin of the receptors is a newborn girl in good health.

This chain uses TRBV28 with TRBJ2-1, with 10 bases that match TRBD2. The CDR3 has 16 residues. Germline lookup yields CDR1 MDHEN and CDR2 SYDVKM. J gave up 4 bases and V 4 bases, and 7 bases lay outside the gene matches. CDR3 nucleotide sequence: TGTGCCAGCAGTTCATCCTCGGGACTAGCGTACAATGAGCAGTTCTTC. It is translated as CASSSSSGLAYNEQFF. The complete variable domain, with remaining parts taken from reference TRBV28 and TRBJ2-1, reads DVKVTQSSRYLVKRTGEKVFLECVQDMDHENMFWYRQDPGLGLRLIYFSYDVKMKEKGDIPEGYSVSREKKERFSLILESASTNQTSMYLCASSSSSGLAYNEQFFGPGTRLTVL.

This clonotype occurred a few times. The chain uses TRBV4-1 and TRBJ2-1; 8 nucleotides agree with TRBD1. The CDR3 contains 15 residues. Germline V gene sequence: CDR1 MGHRA, CDR2 YSYEKL. The J segment lost 7 bases and the V segment lost 3 bases, leaving 8 bases of the junction unmatched. CDR3 region: CASSQTGAGGNEQFF. In nucleotides, the CDR3 is TGCGCCAGCAGCCAGACAGGGGCTGGTGGGAATGAGCAGTTCTTC.

The rearrangement uses TRBV7-9 and TRBJ1-6; TRBD1 matches at 7 bases. Germline-derived CDR1 and CDR2 are SEHNR and FQNEAQ (reference sequence). With V trimmed by 4 bases and J by 6 bases, 6 bases remained unmatched. This CDR3 comprises 15 residues. CDR3 DNA: TGTGCCAGCAGCTCAAGGGGGCCCCTTAATTCACCCCTCCACTTT. Protein product: CASSSRGPLNSPLHF.

This clonotype occurred a few times. This chain connects TRBV12-5 to TRBJ1-6; D unclear. Germline V lookup: CDR1 LGHNT, CDR2 FRNRAP. This CDR3 comprises 14 residues. DNA for the CDR3: TGTGCCACCCCGGAAGGACGGAATAATTCACCCCTCCACTTT. This encodes CATPEGRNNSPLHF.

The chain joins TRBV12-3 or TRBV12-4 to TRBJ2-1, with D uncertain. CDR3 length: 11 amino acids. Between the trimmed V and J ends, which lost 6 bases and 8 bases, there was a span of 8 bases. The CDR3 nucleotides are TGTGCCAGCAGGAACGTTGATGAGCAGTTCTTC. Its protein is CASRNVDEQFF.

The table lists this clonotype with a few counts. V usage is TRBV4-2 and J usage is TRBJ2-1, with TRBD2 matching over 14 bases. Germline V gene data show CDR1 as LGHNA and CDR2 as YNFKEQ. V shed 0 bases and J 6 bases; nucleotides not matched to a gene: 4. The CDR3 sequence is 17 residues long. CDR3 DNA: TGTGCCAGCAGCCAAGATGGGACTAGCGGGAGTGGCAATGAGCAGTTCTTC. Encoded protein: CASSQDGTSGSGNEQFF.

This chain connects TRBV10-3 to TRBJ2-1; TRBD2 agrees at 10 bases. The junction had 7 bases not matched to a gene; V was cut back by 5 bases and J by 0 bases. Germline V CDR1 and CDR2: ENHRY, SYGVKD. There are 17 residues in the CDR3. This CDR3 is CAISPISGRISYNEQFF. The CDR3 DNA sequence: TGTGCCATCAGTCCAATTAGCGGGAGGATCTCCTACAATGAGCAGTTCTTC.

Only a few counts were recorded for this clonotype. The CDR3 is CASRTGANEKLFF. The CDR3 DNA reads TGTGCCAGCAGGACAGGTGCTAATGAAAAACTGTTTTTT. The chain links TRBV6-1 to TRBJ1-4, with a tentative D call TRBD1 (6 bases). This CDR3 comprises 13 residues. In germline, CDR1 is MNHNS, CDR2 SASEGT. V was cut by 6 bases and J by 3 bases, with 8 bases left in between.

Here the CDR3 DNA reads TGTGCCAGCAGTTTACGGCAACTCATCTACAATGAGCAGTACTTC. Translating it yields CASSLRQLIYNEQYF. V and J are TRBV12-3 or TRBV12-4 and TRBJ2-1, with D unresolved. The DNA end is more similar to TRBJ2-7, so the J call may be wrong. There are 15 residues in the CDR3.

The V call is TRBV11-2, the J call TRBJ2-3, with 11 bases identical to TRBD2. This CDR3 comprises 16 residues. Germline lookup yields CDR1 SGHAT and CDR2 FQNNGV. Trimming at V came to 5 bases and at J to 3 bases, leaving 7 bases not matched to a gene. The CDR3 region is CASSTELAGETDTQYF. For the CDR3, the DNA is TGTGCCAGCAGCACTGAACTAGCGGGAGAAACAGATACGCAGTATTTT. The full variable domain, with the rest looked up from reference TRBV11-2 and TRBJ2-3, is EAGVAQSPRYKIIEKRQSVAFWCNPISGHATLYWYQQILGQGPKLLIQFQNNGVVDDSQLPKDRFSAERLKGVDSTLKIQPAKLEDSAVYLCASSTELAGETDTQYFGPGTRLTVL.

The table lists this clonotype with a count of one. The chain employs TRBV20-1 and TRBJ1-1, with D maybe TRBD1 (5 bases). Trimming removed 7 bases from V and 4 bases from J, with 16 bases in between. This CDR3 has 13 amino acids. The germline V gene encodes CDR1 DFQATT and CDR2 SNEGSKA (reference sequence). In nucleotides, the CDR3 is TGCAGTGTCTTAGGGCAGGGCAGCACTGAAGCTTTCTTT. Protein product: CSVLGQGSTEAFF.

The J gene is TRBJ2-3, the V gene TRBV27, with TRBD2 matching over 9 bases. The V gene end was trimmed by 2 bases and the J gene end by 7 bases; junction bases not matched to a gene: 10. The length of the CDR3 is 16 residues. From germline, CDR1 is MNHEY and CDR2 SMNVEV (reference sequence). CDR3 amino acids: CASSLRGGGARHTQYF. DNA for the CDR3: TGTGCCAGCAGTTTAAGAGGCGGGGGGGCCAGGCATACGCAGTATTTT.